This T cell receptor beta chain is from a study of CD8+CD57+ T cells in acquired aplastic anemia. Using genomic DNA as the template, TCR beta VDJ and CDR3 profiling was carried out. TCRdb fed the reads into MiXCR, producing one record per CDR3 protein. The table includes 150,000 to 200,000 distinct CDR3 sequences, roughly 63% detected once. Between the trimmed V and J ends, which lost 3 bases and 9 bases, there was a span of 15 bases. The CDR3 loop spans 13 amino acids. CDR1 SGHRS and CDR2 YFSETQ come from the germline V gene. The material sequenced was sorted CD4+, CD8+, or CD8+CD57+ T cells (not recorded which) from PBMCs. This rearrangement joins TRBV5-1 to TRBJ1-2, with a weak D call TRBD1 (6 bases). The source is a human donor in good health. CDR3 in amino acids: CASSSGQLGSYTF. The CDR3 coding sequence is TGCGCCAGCAGCTCCGGACAGTTAGGCAGCTACACCTTC. Full variable domain (rest looked up from reference TRBV5-1 and TRBJ1-2): KAGVTQTPRYLIKTRGQQVTLSCSPISGHRSVSWYQQTPGQGLQFLFEYFSETQRNKGNFPGRFSGRQFSNSRSEMNVSTLELGDSALYLCASSSGQLGSYTFGSGTRLTVV.